Listed below are T cell receptor beta chains from one sample, sequenced in a study of cytomegalovirus exposure and HLA in healthy donors. The data were produced by immunoSEQ multiplex PCR, yet TCRdb's version contains in-frame clones alone and is incomplete. The repertoire consists of 120,000 or so clones, with about 80% occurring once and the leading ten covering 2.5% to 3.5%. The source material was PBMCs. Receptor source: a woman in her thirties or forties in good health and CMV-seropositive. The CDR3 runs from the conserved cysteine through the conserved F or W. A D gene is named only where the DNA matches it firmly. The size entry is marked missing in some rows and otherwise reads once, few, many or a size class.

D	V	size	J	DNA	CDR3
TRBD1	TRBV27	few	TRBJ2-1	TGTGCCAGCAGTTTAGGCAGGGGGTCTCATAACAATGAGCAGTTCTTC	CASSLGRGSHNNEQFF
TRBD1	TRBV5-4	-	TRBJ1-6	TGTGCCAGCAGCTTACAGGGGTTGGATTCACCCCTCCACTTT	CASSLQGLDSPLHF
-	TRBV10-2	-	TRBJ1-1	TGCGCCAGCAGTGAATTCACAGGGAACACTGAAGCTTTCTTT	CASSEFTGNTEAFF
-	TRBV29-1	-	TRBJ1-5	TGCAGCGCAGGAAATAGCAATCAGCCCCAGCATTTT	CSAGNSNQPQHF
TRBD1	TRBV5-1	few	TRBJ2-7	TGCGCCAGCAGCCCTGATGGACAGGGGGCGTCTAGAGAGCAGTACTTC	CASSPDGQGASREQYF
TRBD1	TRBV5-8	few	TRBJ1-4	TGTGCCAGCAGCTTGGTAGGGGGCAGGGCGGTTCGTGAAAAACTGTTTTTT	CASSLVGGRAVREKLFF
-	TRBV15	-	TRBJ2-7	TGTGCCACCAGCGGACGGGAATCCTACGAGCAGTACTTC	CATSGRESYEQYF
TRBD2	TRBV4-2	-	TRBJ2-2	TGTGCCAGCAGCCCCCGGTCACTAGCGGGGAACACCGGGGAGCTGTTTTTT	CASSPRSLAGNTGELFF
TRBD1	TRBV5-1	-	TRBJ2-7	TGCGCCAGCAGAACACAGGGGTCCCCCTCCTACGAGCAGTACTTC	CASRTQGSPSYEQYF
-	TRBV9	once	TRBJ1-6	TGTGCCAGCAGCCCCGCGGGGTCGCCTAATTCCCCCCTCCACTTT	CASSPAGSPNSPLHF
-	TRBV7-9	-	TRBJ2-5	TGTGCCAGCAGCCCAATAACCGGGAACGAAGAGACCCAGTACTTC	CASSPITGNEETQYF
-	TRBV11-2	-	TRBJ1-1	TGTGCCAGCAGCCCCAACGGGAACACTGAAGCTTTCTTT	CASSPNGNTEAFF
-	TRBV6-4	few	TRBJ1-5	TGTGCCAGCAGCCCCTTAAGGCGGAGGCAGCCCCAGCATTTT	CASSPLRRRQPQHF
-	TRBV2	-	TRBJ1-1	TGTGCCAGCAGTGAAGAGGCAGGGAACACTGAAGCTTTCTTT	CASSEEAGNTEAFF
-	TRBV18	-	TRBJ2-7	TGTGCCAGCTCACCACTTTCGACAGTAGCCTACGAGCAGTACTTC	CASSPLSTVAYEQYF
-	TRBV5-4	once	TRBJ2-5	TGTGCCAGCTCCCCCAACTGGGGGCATCTGGAGACCCAGTACTTC	CASSPNWGHLETQYF
TRBD1	TRBV11-1	-	TRBJ2-7	TGTGCCAGCAGCTTTCCGGGACAGGCTTACGAGCAGTACTTC	CASSFPGQAYEQYF
-	TRBV19	-	TRBJ2-7	TGTGCCAGTAGTATGGAATGGGGCCCTCAGGGGGAGCAGTACTTC	CASSMEWGPQGEQYF
TRBD1	TRBV2	-	TRBJ1-5	TGTGCCAGCAAGAGACAGGGGTATCAGCCCCAGCATTTT	CASKRQGYQPQHF
-	TRBV5-1	-	TRBJ2-7	TGCGCCAGCAGCTTGGTGGCGGGGAGCTCCTACGAGCAGTACTTC	CASSLVAGSSYEQYF
-	TRBV19	-	TRBJ1-2	TGTGCCACTAGTATAAGCGCGGGGGAGGTCACCTTC	CATSISAGEVTF
TRBD1	TRBV10-3	-	TRBJ2-3	TGTGCCAGCGACAGGGTGGGCGGCACAGATACGCAGTATTTT	CASDRVGGTDTQYF
TRBD1	TRBV11-1	-	TRBJ2-1	TGTGCCAGCAGCATTTCGGGACAGGTGAATGAGCAGTTCTTC	CASSISGQVNEQFF
-	TRBV4-2	-	TRBJ1-6	TGTGCCAGCAGCCCAACCGACAGCTCCTATAATTCCCCCCTCCACTTT	CASSPTDSSYNSPLHF
TRBD1	TRBV9	-	TRBJ2-3	TGTGCCAGCAGCGTAGGCGACAGGGGGACATATACGCAGTATTTT	CASSVGDRGTYTQYF
TRBD1	TRBV2	-	TRBJ2-7	TGTGCCAGCAGTCAAGACAGGGCCCCCCACGAGCAGTACTTC	CASSQDRAPHEQYF
-	TRBV2	-	TRBJ2-6	TGTGCCAGGATCCAAAGCAATCAAACGGGGGCCAACGTCCTGACTTTC	CARIQSNQTGANVLTF
-	TRBV7-3	-	TRBJ1-6	TGTGCCAGCATAGGAGGGAGCTCCTATAATTCACCCCTCCACTTT	CASIGGSSYNSPLHF
TRBD2	TRBV10-3	-	TRBJ2-1	TGTGCCATCTCGACTAGCGGGAGAGGAAATGAGCAGTTCTTC	CAISTSGRGNEQFF
TRBD2	TRBV10-3	-	TRBJ2-2	TGTGCCATCAGTGACAGCGGGGGAACCGGGGAGCTGTTTTTT	CAISDSGGTGELFF
-	TRBV15	few	TRBJ2-5	TGTGCCACCAGCAGCACGGGACTCCAAGAGACCCAGTACTTC	CATSSTGLQETQYF
-	TRBV7-2	-	TRBJ1-2	TGTGCCAGCAGCTTAACACCGTTTGGCTACACCTTC	CASSLTPFGYTF
-	TRBV7-9	once	TRBJ2-2	TGTGCCAGCAGCTTTGCGGCTAGTGTCGTTGCCGGGGAGCTGTTTTTT	CASSFAASVVAGELFF
-	TRBV19	-	TRBJ1-1	TGTGCCAGTAGTATACGGAGGACTGAAGCTTTCTTT	CASSIRRTEAFF
TRBD1	TRBV5-1	once	TRBJ1-2	TGCGCCAGCAGCTTGGAAGGGGGCGCCGAATATGGCTACACCTTC	CASSLEGGAEYGYTF
TRBD2	TRBV4-1	-	TRBJ2-1	TGCGCCAGCAGCCAACGGACTAGCGGTCACAATGAGCAGTTCTTC	CASSQRTSGHNEQFF
-	TRBV5-4	-	TRBJ1-2	TGTGCCAGCAGCTTGGCCGGGACGGGGGGAGATGGCTACACCTTC	CASSLAGTGGDGYTF
TRBD1	TRBV14	-	TRBJ1-2	TGTGCCAGCAGCCAAGATTTAGACAGGGGCGCTGGCTACACCTTC	CASSQDLDRGAGYTF
TRBD1	TRBV4-1	-	TRBJ2-7	TGCGCCAGCAGTTCCGCGGGACAGGCGGACTACGAGCAGTACTTC	CASSSAGQADYEQYF
TRBD1	TRBV29-1	-	TRBJ1-1	TGCAGCGCCGGACAGGCTGAAGCTTTCTTT	CSAGQAEAFF
TRBD2	TRBV5-1	-	TRBJ2-1	TGCGCCAGCAGCTTGTTCGGGGGGAATGAGCAGTTCTTC	CASSLFGGNEQFF
-	TRBV9	once	TRBJ1-2	TGTGCCAGCAGCATTCAGGGCCACGGCTATGGCTACACCTTC	CASSIQGHGYGYTF
TRBD1	TRBV5-6	-	TRBJ2-7	TGTGCCAGCAGCTGGGGACAGGGGGCCCCCTACGAGCAGTACTTC	CASSWGQGAPYEQYF